The 24 T cell receptor beta chains given below trace back to one sample, sequenced in a study of T cell responses to AZD1222 COVID-19 vaccine. Profiling relied on immunoSEQ multiplex PCR, and the TCRdb table lists in-frame clones only, not all of them. Seen here are more than 95,000 clones, around 92% observed once, and the top ten hold roughly 42%. This specimen was peripheral blood, taken on day 0 of AZD1222 vaccination. The receptors here all came from an adult in good health.

CDR3 loop: CASSDPKYGNNEQFF. DNA of the CDR3: TGTGCCAGCAGTGACCCTAAATATGGAAATAATGAGCAGTTCTTC. The chain employs TRBV6-4 and TRBJ2-1; no definite D call. Trimming pared 2 bases from V and 7 bases from J, leaving 15 bases between. The CDR3 totals 15 residues. Germline assignment: CDR1 MRHNA and CDR2 SNTAGT.

CDR3 in amino acids: CASSTRQGTGTGELFF. The CDR3 nucleotides are TGTGCCAGCAGTACGCGACAGGGGACAGGGACCGGGGAGCTGTTTTTT. The chain links TRBV5-5 to TRBJ2-2, with 9 bases fitting TRBD1. Germline CDR1 and CDR2: SGHKS and YYEKEE (reference sequence). The CDR3 loop spans 16 amino acids. V lost 5 bases to trimming and J lost 5 bases; unmatched junction nucleotides: 10.

The rearrangement links TRBV11-2 to TRBJ2-1; TRBD2 aligns across 8 bases. The CDR3 runs to 17 residues. Trimming cost V 2 bases and J 3 bases; bases outside gene matches: 9. CDR1 is SGHAT and CDR2 is FQNNGV in the germline V gene. In DNA form, the CDR3 reads TGTGCCAGCAGCTTATATCCCATTAGCGGGGTCTACAATGAGCAGTTCTTC. It specifies CASSLYPISGVYNEQFF.

The chain links TRBV3-1 (or the pseudogene TRBV3-2) to TRBJ2-4; the match to TRBD2 covers 8 bases. Germline CDR1 reads LGHDT; CDR2 reads YNNKEL (reference sequence). The junction had 13 bases not matched to a gene; V was cut back by 0 bases and J by 0 bases. The CDR3 consists of 20 residues. As DNA, the CDR3 is TGTGCCAGCAGCCAAGAAATCAAGCGGGGGAGCCGTCTAGCCAAAAACATTCAGTACTTC. Translation: CASSQEIKRGSRLAKNIQYF.

This chain joins TRBV4-2 and TRBJ2-1; possibly TRBD1 for D (6 bases). Per germline, CDR1 LGHNA and CDR2 YNFKEQ. Deletions cut 1 base from V and 10 bases from J, with 14 bases between. CDR3 size: 14 residues. The CDR3 spells CASSQAGQASEQFF. DNA of the CDR3: TGTGCCAGCAGCCAAGCGGGACAAGCTTCAGAGCAGTTCTTC.

The V call is TRBV25-1, the J call TRBJ2-7; TRBD1 matches at 7 bases. The CDR3 consists of 11 residues. Germline V gene sequence: CDR1 MGHDK, CDR2 SYGVNS. V was pared by 10 bases and J by 3 bases, with 3 bases of the junction left unmatched. CDR3 in amino acids: CATYRGYEQYF. The CDR3 DNA follows: TGTGCCACTTACAGGGGCTACGAGCAGTACTTC.

V usage is TRBV12-5 and J usage is TRBJ1-2; D is unresolved. CDR3 size: 13 residues. CDR1 LGHNT and CDR2 FRNRAP come from the germline V gene. V shed 2 bases and J shed 3 bases, with 7 bases lying between them. CDR3 residues: CASGLQTDYGYTF. The CDR3, as DNA: TGTGCTAGTGGTTTGCAGACTGACTATGGCTACACCTTC.

This sequence joins TRBV27 and TRBJ2-3; D is unclear. The germline CDR1 and CDR2 sequences are MNHEY and SMNVEV (reference sequence). The ends were cut back, 3 bases at V and 0 bases at J, with 4 bases in the middle. The CDR3 contains 13 residues. CDR3 nucleotide sequence: TGTGCCAGCAGTTTCCTCAGCACAGATACGCAGTATTTT. It yields the protein CASSFLSTDTQYF.

The V and J genes are TRBV7-2 and TRBJ1-2; D is uncertain. Germline CDR1 is SGHTA and CDR2 is FQGNSA. Trimming took 7 bases from V and 0 from J, leaving 15 bases between them. The CDR3 extends over 15 amino acids. CDR3 in DNA: TGTGCCAGCACCCCCGGGCCGACCCCTAACTATGGCTACACCTTC. Its translation is CASTPGPTPNYGYTF.

This rearrangement joins TRBV2 to TRBJ2-7; 15 bases agree with TRBD2. J was trimmed by 12 bases and V by 8 bases; bases with no gene match: 8. CDR3 length equals 13 residues. Germline CDR1 and CDR2: SNHLY and FYNNEI. CDR3 nucleotide sequence: TGTGCCAGCCTCCCGGGACTAGCGGGAGGCTTGTACTTC. It translates to CASLPGLAGGLYF.

The chain uses TRBV27 and TRBJ2-1; 9 bases are shared with TRBD2. CDR1 and CDR2 (germline): MNHEY, SMNVEV (reference sequence). V shed 5 bases and J 3 bases; nucleotides not matched to a gene: 8. The CDR3 consists of 16 residues. The CDR3 bases are TGTGCCAGCAGTCCCCGACTAGCGGAAAACTACAATGAGCAGTTCTTC. It codes for CASSPRLAENYNEQFF.

This chain uses TRBV28 with TRBJ2-4; D possibly corresponds to TRBD2 (6 bases). CDR3 length: 14 amino acids. Germline V gives CDR1 MDHEN, CDR2 SYDVKM. Trimming left V 3 bases short and J 4 bases short, with 10 bases between. The CDR3 DNA reads TGTGCCAGCAGTTTTGGAGGGTCTAAAAACATTCAGTACTTC. Translation gives CASSFGGSKNIQYF.

The CDR3 is CATSDSRQIYGYTF. In DNA, the CDR3 is TGTGCCACCAGTGATTCGAGACAGATCTATGGCTACACCTTC. The chain combines TRBV24-1 with TRBJ1-2; TRBD1 is a possible D gene (5 bases). This CDR3 is 14 amino acids long. Trimming stripped 2 bases from V and 4 bases from J, with 10 bases between. Germline V CDR1 and CDR2: KGHDR, SFDVKD.

Regarding this clone: The sample holds other DNA sequences that translate to the same CDR3. The chain carries TRBV2 and TRBJ2-7; TRBD2 agrees at 13 bases. V dropped 5 bases and J dropped 4; count of bases not matched to a gene: 2. Germline lookup yields CDR1 SNHLY and CDR2 FYNNEI. This CDR3 region has 14 residues. CDR3 residues: CASSWTSGSYEQYF. The CDR3 DNA reads TGTGCCAGCAGTTGGACTAGCGGGAGTTACGAGCAGTACTTC. Full variable domain (rest looked up from reference TRBV2 and TRBJ2-7): EPEVTQTPSHQVTQMGQEVILRCVPISNHLYFYWYRQILGQKVEFLVSFYNNEISEKSEIFDDQFSVERPDGSNFTLKIRSTKLEDSAMYFCASSWTSGSYEQYFGPGTRLTVT.

The V call is TRBV28, the J call TRBJ1-1, with unresolved D. Trimming stripped 5 bases from V and 7 bases from J, with 8 bases between. From germline, CDR1 is MDHEN and CDR2 SYDVKM. This CDR3 has 11 residues. Here the CDR3 reads CASSTSREAFF. As DNA, the CDR3 is TGTGCCAGCAGTACCTCTCGTGAAGCTTTCTTT.

This chain links TRBV24-1 with TRBJ2-3, with TRBD1 matching 7 bases. V was clipped by 1 base and J by 1 base; unmatched bases: 4. Germline CDR1 and CDR2: KGHDR and SFDVKD. There are 16 residues in the CDR3. CDR3: CATSDFGQDGTDTQYF. CDR3 DNA sequence: TGTGCCACCAGTGATTTCGGACAGGATGGCACAGATACGCAGTATTTT.

This chain links TRBV11-2 with TRBJ2-1, with 9 bases aligning to TRBD2. The V gene's germline CDR1 is SGHAT and CDR2 FQNNGV. The CDR3 covers 15 residues. With 3 bases clipped from V and 8 bases from J, the junction kept 8 bases outside the gene matches. CDR3 nucleotide sequence: TGTGCCAGCAGCTTGCTAGCGGGAAGCTTCTATGAGCAGTTCTTC. It codes for CASSLLAGSFYEQFF.

The chain carries TRBV7-2 and TRBJ2-7, with D maybe TRBD1 (6 bases). Germline CDR1 SGHTA, CDR2 FQGNSA. With 6 bases removed from V and 3 bases from J, the gap between germline ends came to 18 bases. This CDR3 spans 15 amino acids. CDR3 nucleotide sequence: TGTGCCAGCAGTTCTTTGGGGACAACTATCTACGAGCAGTACTTC. It specifies CASSSLGTTIYEQYF.

The chain uses TRBV7-2 and TRBJ2-7; 11 bases match TRBD2. Germline V gives CDR1 SGHTA, CDR2 FQGNSA. Germline trimming cut 4 bases from V and 3 bases from J; bases unmatched to any gene: 5. The CDR3 runs to 15 residues. The CDR3 sequence is CASSSLGTSGYEQYF. The CDR3 region has the DNA TGTGCCAGCAGCTCCCTAGGGACTAGCGGCTACGAGCAGTACTTC.

This chain connects TRBV28 to TRBJ2-7; no definite D call. Trimming cost V 5 bases and J 5 bases, with 13 bases left between them. The CDR3 totals 13 residues. Per the germline V gene, CDR1 is MDHEN and CDR2 is SYDVKM. The CDR3 is CASSPGPLDEQYF. The CDR3 DNA is TGTGCCAGCAGTCCAGGACCGTTAGACGAGCAGTACTTC. Filled out from reference TRBV28 and TRBJ2-7, the complete variable domain reads DVKVTQSSRYLVKRTGEKVFLECVQDMDHENMFWYRQDPGLGLRLIYFSYDVKMKEKGDIPEGYSVSREKKERFSLILESASTNQTSMYLCASSPGPLDEQYFGPGTRLTVT.

The CDR3 is CSVDPGTSSYEQYF. The CDR3 bases are TGCAGCGTTGACCCCGGGACTAGCAGCTACGAGCAGTACTTC. The chain uses TRBV29-1 and TRBJ2-7; TRBD2 agrees at 9 bases. V lost 3 bases and J lost 3; bases outside the gene matches: 6. CDR3 length: 14 amino acids. The germline V gene has CDR1 SQVTM and CDR2 ANQGSEA.

The rearrangement joins TRBV5-4 to TRBJ1-2, with TRBD1 matching 10 bases. The CDR3 loop spans 16 amino acids. The V gene end was trimmed by 3 bases and the J gene end by 5 bases; junction bases not matched to a gene: 10. The germline gives CDR1 SGHNT, CDR2 YYREEE (reference sequence). The CDR3 nucleotides read TGTGCCAGCAGCTCTGGACAGGGGGAGAAGTGGTATGGCTACACCTTC. It translates to CASSSGQGEKWYGYTF.

The CDR3 loop reads CASSYGTESQPQHF. CDR3 DNA sequence: TGTGCCAGTAGTTACGGAACAGAGAGTCAGCCCCAGCATTTT. This sequence joins TRBV19 and TRBJ1-5, with D unresolved. In germline, CDR1 is LNHDA, CDR2 SQIVND (reference sequence). The CDR3 contains 14 residues. V was cut by 5 bases and J by 6 bases, with 14 bases left in between.

The rearrangement uses TRBV7-2 and TRBJ2-2; 13 bases line up with TRBD2. The V gene end was trimmed by 5 bases and the J gene end by 0 bases; junction bases not matched to a gene: 3. In germline, CDR1 is SGHTA, CDR2 FQGNSA. This CDR3 has 17 residues. CDR3 sequence reads: CASSRGLAGTNTGELFF. CDR3 bases: TGTGCCAGCAGCCGGGGACTAGCGGGGACGAACACCGGGGAGCTGTTTTTT.